This T cell receptor (beta chain) was retrieved from a study of blood T cells in healthy people across ages. V lost 6 bases to trimming and J lost 7 bases, with 16 bases between them. The CDR3 is 13 residues long. The germline CDR1 and CDR2 sequences are SGHAT and FQDESV (reference sequence). This clonotype was recorded many times. What it binds is unknown. Findings of the study overall: No one knew whether donors had CMV, which possibly confounded expanded clonotype changes.

A second PCR, run for about 7 to 12 cycles, used a sample-barcoded 5' primer plus a J-beta primer mix. TCRdb passed the 5' RACE reads through MiXCR, listing each CDR3 protein once. The data hold approximately 780,000 distinct CDR3 sequences, with 20% to 30% observed a single time. A further study also used this sample, focusing on T cells of mothers and their children. As that report states: Six or seven children and their three healthy Caucasian mothers were the donors. Within related and unrelated pairs, thymic selection shapes TCR recombination output in a similar way.

V and J are TRBV11-1 and TRBJ2-7, with TRBD2 as a possible D gene (6 bases). The sequencing input was blood. The receptor was isolated from a boy younger than 18 in good health. Here the CDR3 DNA reads TGTGCCAGCAGTCCCAGGGCAGGAGGGGAGCAGTACTTC. Its protein product is CASSPRAGGEQYF.